This is a list of T cell receptor beta chains from one sample in a study of blood T cell repertoires in COVID-19. Some clones are missing from TCRdb's copy, which holds only in-frame ones; the method was immunoSEQ multiplex PCR. The sample lists over 30,000 clones, 80% to 90% occurring once. The sequenced material came from peripheral blood. The receptors shown here come from a woman aged 80 or over with active or convalescent COVID-19. Both conserved end residues are part of each CDR3. D genes are given only for firm matches. For some rows the clone size is stated as once, few or many, or as a class when expanded; others skip it.

d_call	j_call	v_call	clone_size	cdr3_aa	cdr3_nt
TRBD1	TRBJ1-1	TRBV2	NA	CASSWGQGAPEAFF	TGTGCCAGCAGTTGGGGACAGGGGGCACCTGAAGCTTTCTTT
TRBD2	TRBJ2-1	TRBV5-1	NA	CASSLTSGGAELFF	TGCGCCAGCAGCTTGACTAGCGGGGGGGCCGAGTTGTTCTTC
TRBD2	TRBJ2-1	TRBV6-1	NA	CASSEWLVSSGPLYNEQFF	TGTGCCAGCAGTGAATGGCTTGTGTCTAGCGGGCCCCTTTACAATGAGCAGTTCTTC
TRBD1	TRBJ1-5	TRBV4-1	NA	CASSQYPPTETGGNQPQHF	TGCGCCAGCAGCCAATACCCCCCGACGGAGACAGGGGGCAATCAGCCCCAGCATTTT
TRBD1	TRBJ2-2	TRBV4-1	NA	CASSRRQGSNTGELFF	TGCGCCAGCAGCCGACGACAGGGATCAAACACCGGGGAGCTGTTTTTT
TRBD1	TRBJ1-4	TRBV30	few	CAWRRDRAGYEKLFF	TGTGCCTGGAGGAGGGACAGGGCCGGCTATGAAAAACTGTTTTTT
NA	TRBJ2-1	TRBV5-1	NA	CASSLATKSSYNEQFF	TGCGCCAGCAGCTTGGCCACCAAGAGCTCCTACAATGAGCAGTTCTTC
TRBD1	TRBJ1-5	TRBV7-9	NA	CASSLDTGGMGNQPQHF	TGTGCCAGCAGCTTAGACACAGGGGGAATGGGCAATCAGCCCCAGCATTTT
NA	TRBJ1-2	TRBV30	once	CARAGGNYGYTF	TGTGCCCGGGCCGGCGGGAACTATGGCTACACCTTC
NA	TRBJ1-2	TRBV21-1	NA	CASSKVRPSSGTDTGYTF	TGTGCCAGCAGCAAAGTCCGCCCTAGTTCTGGGACAGACACCGGCTACACCTTC
TRBD1	TRBJ1-4	TRBV5-3	NA	CARSPRQGTTNEKLFF	TGTGCCAGAAGTCCTAGACAGGGGACTACTAATGAAAAACTGTTTTTT
NA	TRBJ1-3	TRBV5-1	once	CASSRETASSGNTIYF	TGCGCCAGCAGCAGAGAGACCGCTAGCTCTGGAAACACCATATATTTT
NA	TRBJ1-3	TRBV19	NA	CASSSGTLSGNTIYF	TGTGCCAGTAGTTCCGGGACACTTTCTGGAAACACCATATATTTT
TRBD1	TRBJ1-2	TRBV5-4	NA	CASSQTVQGEAGYTF	TGTGCCAGCAGCCAAACTGTACAGGGGGAGGCTGGCTACACCTTC
TRBD1	TRBJ2-7	TRBV25-1	NA	CASSQTGGFSYEQYF	TGTGCCAGCAGTCAGACAGGGGGTTTCTCCTACGAGCAGTACTTC
TRBD1	TRBJ1-1	TRBV5-1	NA	CASSMGQINTEAFF	TGCGCCAGCAGCATGGGACAGATTAACACTGAAGCTTTCTTT
NA	TRBJ1-2	TRBV12-3/TRBV12-4	NA	CASSGPGRDYTF	TGTGCCAGCAGTGGCCCTGGCAGGGACTACACCTTC
NA	TRBJ1-6	TRBV10-1	NA	CASSEIQGGPLHF	TGCGCCAGCAGTGAGATCCAGGGAGGACCCCTCCACTTT
TRBD1	TRBJ2-2	TRBV2	NA	CASSELRTGATGELFF	TGTGCCAGCAGTGAATTGCGGACAGGGGCTACCGGGGAGCTGTTTTTT
NA	TRBJ1-1	TRBV19	NA	CASSWTQRPEAFF	TGTGCCAGTTCATGGACTCAGCGACCGGAAGCTTTCTTT
TRBD1	TRBJ1-3	TRBV19	NA	CASSIRTGTTSGNTIYF	TGTGCCAGTAGTATCCGGACAGGGACTACCTCTGGAAACACCATATATTTT
NA	TRBJ1-1	TRBV3-1/TRBV3-2	NA	CASSNSGNTEAFF	TGTGCCAGCAGTAACAGTGGGAACACTGAAGCTTTCTTT
TRBD1	TRBJ1-4	TRBV7-2	NA	CASSRDRYNEKLFF	TGTGCCAGCAGCCGGGACAGATATAATGAAAAACTGTTTTTT
NA	TRBJ1-3	TRBV12-3/TRBV12-4	NA	CASSQFQGNTIYF	TGTGCCAGCAGTCAATTCCAAGGAAACACCATATATTTT
NA	TRBJ1-1	TRBV5-6	NA	CASSLFYRVNTEAFF	TGTGCCAGCAGCTTGTTCTACAGGGTGAACACTGAAGCTTTCTTT
TRBD1	TRBJ2-1	TRBV14	NA	CASSRFDSGTGYPARYNEQFF	TGTGCCAGCAGCCGATTTGACTCCGGGACAGGATATCCTGCTCGCTACAATGAGCAGTTCTTC
NA	TRBJ2-3	TRBV5-1	NA	CASSFVPSTDTQYF	TGCGCCAGCAGCTTTGTCCCGAGCACAGATACGCAGTATTTT
TRBD1	TRBJ2-2	TRBV6-1	few	CASSEFQGDTGELFF	TGTGCCAGCAGTGAATTTCAGGGGGACACCGGGGAGCTGTTTTTT
TRBD2	TRBJ2-3	TRBV9	NA	CASSVASGDSTDTQYF	TGTGCCAGCAGCGTAGCTAGCGGGGATTCCACAGATACGCAGTATTTT
TRBD1	TRBJ2-7	TRBV15	NA	CATSSRQGGNYEQYF	TGTGCCACCAGTAGCAGACAGGGGGGAAACTACGAGCAGTACTTC
NA	TRBJ1-3	TRBV5-4	NA	CASSLGPNSSGNTIYF	TGTGCCAGCAGCTTGGGGCCGAACAGCTCTGGAAACACCATATATTTT
NA	TRBJ1-1	TRBV5-1	NA	CASSLQGMNTEAFF	TGCGCCAGCAGCCTACAGGGAATGAACACTGAAGCTTTCTTT
TRBD1	TRBJ2-7	TRBV29-1	NA	CSARTGPYEQYF	TGCAGCGCACGGACAGGTCCCTACGAGCAGTACTTC
TRBD1	TRBJ2-1	TRBV28	NA	CASSHSRGPYNEQFF	TGTGCCAGCAGCCATTCGAGGGGGCCCTACAATGAGCAGTTCTTC
TRBD2	TRBJ2-7	TRBV5-1	NA	CASSLGRGLVHF	TGCGCCAGCAGCTTGGGCCGTGGACTAGTGCACTTC
NA	TRBJ1-4	TRBV19	NA	CASSRTTTGRNEKLFF	TGTGCCAGTAGCCGAACCACGACAGGAAGGAATGAAAAACTGTTTTTT
TRBD1	TRBJ1-1	TRBV6-2/TRBV6-3	NA	CASSYRDRVRIPFF	TGTGCCAGCAGTTATCGGGACAGGGTAAGGATTCCTTTCTTT
TRBD1	TRBJ1-1	TRBV7-9	NA	CASSIGTDTEAFF	TGTGCCAGCAGCATCGGGACAGACACTGAAGCTTTCTTT
NA	TRBJ1-1	TRBV6-1	NA	CASSEAGGVTEAFF	TGTGCCAGCAGTGAAGCGGGGGGGGTCACTGAAGCTTTCTTT
NA	TRBJ1-1	TRBV12-3/TRBV12-4	NA	CASSLSGNTEAFF	TGTGCCAGCAGTTTATCGGGTAACACTGAAGCTTTCTTT
NA	TRBJ2-7	TRBV10-2	once	CASRGGSSYEQYF	TGCGCCAGCAGGGGTGGGAGTTCCTACGAGCAGTACTTC
NA	TRBJ1-2	TRBV30	NA	CAWAHGQPVSYGYTF	TGTGCCTGGGCCCACGGACAGCCGGTTTCGTATGGCTACACCTTC
NA	TRBJ1-1	TRBV4-1	few	CASSPPGRGTFTEAFF	TGCGCCAGCAGCCCACCGGGCAGGGGAACTTTCACTGAAGCTTTCTTT
TRBD2	TRBJ2-1	TRBV5-1	NA	CASSSTGSGAYNEQFF	TGCGCCAGCAGCAGCACGGGGAGCGGGGCTTACAATGAGCAGTTCTTC
TRBD2	TRBJ2-1	TRBV6-5	few	CASRGLAGNEQFF	TGTGCCAGCAGGGGACTAGCGGGGAATGAGCAGTTCTTC
TRBD2	TRBJ2-3	TRBV27	NA	CASSFLAGGGTDTQYF	TGTGCCAGCAGTTTTTTGGCGGGGGGGGGCACAGATACGCAGTATTTT
TRBD1	TRBJ2-7	TRBV12-5	NA	CASGLHPGQGAYEQYF	TGTGCTAGTGGTTTGCACCCCGGACAGGGGGCCTACGAGCAGTACTTC
NA	TRBJ2-7	TRBV7-2	NA	CASSLGWELTPVVQYF	TGTGCCAGCAGCTTAGGATGGGAGTTGACCCCGGTCGTGCAGTACTTC
TRBD2	TRBJ2-5	TRBV5-1	few	CASSLPSGGYQETQYF	TGCGCCAGCAGCCTACCTAGCGGGGGGTACCAAGAGACCCAGTACTTC
NA	TRBJ2-1	TRBV6-5	once	CASSSPRGIDEQFF	TGTGCCAGCAGTTCACCCAGGGGTATCGATGAGCAGTTCTTC
TRBD1	TRBJ1-2	TRBV18	once	CASSPETGANYGYTF	TGTGCCAGCTCACCAGAAACAGGGGCAAACTATGGCTACACCTTC
TRBD2	TRBJ2-5	TRBV3-1/TRBV3-2	NA	CASSQGLLAGPWYF	TGTGCCAGCAGCCAAGGATTATTAGCGGGGCCTTGGTACTTC
NA	TRBJ1-2	TRBV3-1/TRBV3-2	NA	CASSQGGRSYGYTF	TGTGCCAGCAGCCAGGGGGGACGGTCCTATGGCTACACCTTC
NA	TRBJ2-2	TRBV2	NA	CASSEEPQNTGELFF	TGTGCCAGCAGTGAAGAACCACAGAACACCGGGGAGCTGTTTTTT
TRBD2	TRBJ2-3	TRBV27	once	CASIKPGGRSDTQYF	TGTGCCAGCATTAAACCGGGGGGGAGATCAGATACGCAGTATTTT
NA	TRBJ2-7	TRBV10-1	NA	CASSEYSYEQYF	TGCGCCAGCAGTGAATACTCCTACGAGCAGTACTTC
NA	TRBJ1-3	TRBV18	NA	CASSRGTGKQGTGNTIYF	TGTGCCAGCTCACGGGGCACCGGCAAACAGGGAACTGGAAACACCATATATTTT